The clone carrying this T cell receptor (beta chain) was counted ten times or more. The antigen is unknown. After CD4 positive bead selection, the CD4-negative fraction gave CD8 T cells. Cells stained for CD3, CD4, CD8, CD45RA, CD27 and viability were sorted into four CD45RA/CD27 subsets. These data belong to a study of naive and memory T cell subsets. The CDR3 is 15 residues long. The germline CDR1 and CDR2 sequences are MNHNY and SVGAGI (reference sequence). Trimming removed 2 bases from V and 0 bases from J, with 10 bases in between. Two oligonucleotides, mixed equimolar, formed the beta constant-region primer covering TRBC1 and TRBC2. Nested alpha and beta constant-region primers with the SP2 primer drove four PCR rounds on ligated cDNA. TCRdb ran MiXCR on the UMI-ligation and nested PCR reads and lists one entry per CDR3 protein. The data hold tens of thousands of distinct CDR3 sequences, with roughly 9.3% observed a single time.

General study points: The power law exponent of TCR abundance differed between naive and memory cells. Possibly reflecting memory cells re-expressing CD45RA, a few larger clonotypes occurred in naive repertoires, especially CD8.

Input material: naive CD8+ T cells from blood. This TCR was recovered from a human donor in good health. This chain uses TRBV6-6 with TRBJ1-1; no clear D gene. The CDR3 DNA sequence: TGTGCCAGCAGTTACAAAGCGGCGATGAACACTGAAGCTTTCTTT. Translating gives CASSYKAAMNTEAFF.